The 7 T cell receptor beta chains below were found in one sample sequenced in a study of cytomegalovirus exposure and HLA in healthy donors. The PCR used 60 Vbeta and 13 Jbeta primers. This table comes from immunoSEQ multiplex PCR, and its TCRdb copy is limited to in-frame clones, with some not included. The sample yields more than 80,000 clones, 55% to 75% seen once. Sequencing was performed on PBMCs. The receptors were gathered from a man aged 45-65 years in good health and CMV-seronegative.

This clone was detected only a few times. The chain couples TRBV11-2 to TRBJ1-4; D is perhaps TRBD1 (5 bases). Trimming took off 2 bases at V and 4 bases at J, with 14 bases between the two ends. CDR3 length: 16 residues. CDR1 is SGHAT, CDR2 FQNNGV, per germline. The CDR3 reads CASSLISTEVNEKLFF. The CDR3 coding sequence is TGTGCCAGCAGCTTAATCTCGACAGAAGTTAATGAAAAACTGTTTTTT. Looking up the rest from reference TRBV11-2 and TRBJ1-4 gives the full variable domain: EAGVAQSPRYKIIEKRQSVAFWCNPISGHATLYWYQQILGQGPKLLIQFQNNGVVDDSQLPKDRFSAERLKGVDSTLKIQPAKLEDSAVYLCASSLISTEVNEKLFFGSGTQLSVL.

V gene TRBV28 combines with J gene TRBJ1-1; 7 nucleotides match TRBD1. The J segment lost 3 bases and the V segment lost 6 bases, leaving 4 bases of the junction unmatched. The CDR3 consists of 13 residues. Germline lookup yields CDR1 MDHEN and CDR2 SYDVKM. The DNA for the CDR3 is TGTGCCAGCAGCGACAGGGCGGACACTGAAGCTTTCTTT. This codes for CASSDRADTEAFF.

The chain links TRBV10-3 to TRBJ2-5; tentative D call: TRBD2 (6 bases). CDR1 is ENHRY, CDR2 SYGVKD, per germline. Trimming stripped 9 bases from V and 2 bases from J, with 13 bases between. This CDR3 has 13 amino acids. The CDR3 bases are TGTGCCATTTCTTCAGGACTACAAGAGACCCAGTACTTC. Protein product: CAISSGLQETQYF.

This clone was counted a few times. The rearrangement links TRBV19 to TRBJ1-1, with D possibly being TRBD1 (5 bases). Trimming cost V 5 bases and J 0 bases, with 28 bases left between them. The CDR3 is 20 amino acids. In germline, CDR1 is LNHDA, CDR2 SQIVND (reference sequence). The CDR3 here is CASSPRPRFRDFYMNTEAFF. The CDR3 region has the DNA TGTGCCAGTAGTCCGAGACCCCGGTTTCGGGACTTTTACATGAACACTGAAGCTTTCTTT.

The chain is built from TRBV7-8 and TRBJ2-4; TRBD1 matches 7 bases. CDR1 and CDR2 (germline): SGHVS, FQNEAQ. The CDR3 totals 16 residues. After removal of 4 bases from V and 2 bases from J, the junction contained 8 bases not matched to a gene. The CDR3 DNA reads TGTGCCAGCAGCTGGGGGTACAGGGGAACCAAAAACATTCAGTACTTC. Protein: CASSWGYRGTKNIQYF. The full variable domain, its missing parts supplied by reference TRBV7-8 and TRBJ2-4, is GAGVSQSPRYKVAKRGQDVALRCDPISGHVSLFWYQQALGQGPEFLTYFQNEAQLDKSGLPSDRFFAERPEGSVSTLKIQRTQQEDSAVYLCASSWGYRGTKNIQYFGAGTRLSVL.

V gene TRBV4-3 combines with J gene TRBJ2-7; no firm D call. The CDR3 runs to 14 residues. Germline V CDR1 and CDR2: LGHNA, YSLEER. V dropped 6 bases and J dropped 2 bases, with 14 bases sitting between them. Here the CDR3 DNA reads TGCGCCAGCAGTTACAGCCTCGGCCCCTACGAGCAGTACTTC. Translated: CASSYSLGPYEQYF.

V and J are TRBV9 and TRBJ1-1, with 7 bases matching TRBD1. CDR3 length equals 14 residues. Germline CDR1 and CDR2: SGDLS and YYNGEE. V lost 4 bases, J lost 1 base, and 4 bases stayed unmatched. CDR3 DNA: TGTGCCAGCAGCATCGGACAGGAGAACACTGAAGCTTTCTTT. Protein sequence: CASSIGQENTEAFF. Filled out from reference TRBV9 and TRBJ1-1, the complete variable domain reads DSGVTQTPKHLITATGQRVTLRCSPRSGDLSVYWYQQSLDQGLQFLIQYYNGEERAKGNILERFSAQQFPDLHSELNLSSLELGDSALYFCASSIGQENTEAFFGQGTRLTVV.